The present TCR beta chain was sequenced within a study of vaccination and CD4 T cells after COVID-19 (dated by TCRdb to 2022 to 2024). Describing the broader study: Every convalescent patient had a positive nasal swab PCR test for SARS-CoV-2, with mild disease in 9 or 10 patients and severe disease in one. Two doses of either the Pfizer-BioNTech BNT162b2 vaccine (n=8) or the Moderna mRNA-1273 vaccine (n=2) were administered to participants. The time from the second vaccine dose to post-vaccine blood sampling had a median of roughly 70 days and ranged from roughly 13 to 241 days. Control cultures received a CEFX viral epitope pool as the positive control, an HIV-1 Nef peptide pool as the negative control, or no peptide. In under 13 COVID-19 convalescent patients and a few infection-naive healthy vaccine recipients, researchers compared the spike-specific CD4+ TCR repertoire from before mRNA vaccination with the repertoire from after. Three convalescent patients were sampled both early after vaccination (day 14) and late after vaccination (days 161 to 241). Overlapping spike peptide pools from SARS-CoV-2 and from the common cold coronaviruses HCoV-NL63, HCoV-OC43 and HCoV-229E were used as culture stimuli. Post-COVID blood samples from convalescent patients were collected a median of roughly 100 days after diagnosis, with a range of 35 to 161 days. In the convalescent cohort there were six males and four females, among whom were two Hispanic individuals, seven Caucasians, two Asians and one multiracial person. The paper as a whole reports these results and caveats: Nearly all vaccine-specific clones in convalescent patients (304 of 307) were mono-reactive for SARS-CoV-2 spike rather than cross-reactive with common cold coronaviruses. Among the post-vaccine SARS-CoV-2-reactive clones in convalescent patients, a median 86.3% showed up only after vaccination, which suggests vaccine-specific priming. An increase in the median number of SARS-CoV-2-reactive clonotypes from around 20 after infection to some 40 after vaccination was observed, but the change was not found to be significant. Only a relatively small number of convalescent patients were included in the study, and early timepoints following natural infection were not analyzed.

The CDR3 measures 15 amino acids from cysteine to phenylalanine. Only the CDR3 DNA is retained, 45 bases long and in frame from the first base. The germline V gene (reference sequence) supplies CDR1 DFQATT and CDR2 SNEGSKA. Here V drops 7 bases and J drops 3 bases, and the junction holds 14 bases not matched to any gene. This clonotype was detected only a few times. Its specific antigen is unknown. No base-level quality is on record; no much larger clone is a single base apart. The sample's time point, from its label and the paper: late sampling 161 to 241 days after vaccination in a few convalescent patients. Interpreted using the paper, the treatment or condition label stands for: roughly ten-day PBMC culture with coronavirus spike peptide pools or control peptides (ViraFEST assay). The study used the ViraFEST assay, which expanded antigen-specific T cells with peptide pools and then identified expanded clonotypes by TCR sequencing. The positive SARS-CoV-2 PCR tests of the convalescent patients were dated from March to December 2020, before the Alpha, Beta and Delta variants emerged in the United States. PBMCs were cultured at two million per well in IMDM supplemented with about 5% human AB serum and around 10 IU/ml IL-2, with roughly 9.5 ug/ml peptide pools added. Half of the culture medium was replaced with fresh IL-2-containing medium on days 3 and 7. After about 11 days of culture, CD4+ T cells were isolated by negative selection using the EasySep CD4+ T cell isolation kit. PBMCs were separated from whole blood using Ficoll-Paque Plus gradient centrifugation and then either used fresh or cryopreserved at -140C. Each culture condition was generally run in triplicate wells.

The library was made by PCR. DNA from cultured CD4+ T cells underwent TCR sequencing with the Oncomine TCR Beta short-read assay at the Johns Hopkins FTIC core. The QIAamp micro DNA kit was used to extract genomic DNA from the cultured CD4+ T cells. Oncomine TCR Beta libraries made from cultured CD4+ T cells were pooled using unique dual indexes and sequenced on an Illumina iSeq 100. The source study handled its data this way. Non-productive sequences were removed, and CDR3s that did not start with C, did not end with F or W, or were shorter than 7 amino acids were discarded. The MANAFEST web application identified antigen-specific clonotypes by comparing peptide-stimulated wells against reference wells and other culture wells. An FDR below 0.05, an odds ratio above 5, and a productive frequency above 0.1% in at least two of three replicate wells were required for clones to be considered positive. A clonotype counted as cross-reactive if it showed significant expansion both in the SARS-CoV-2 spike wells and in at least one common cold coronavirus spike condition. Levenshtein distances (stringdist) and unrooted phylogenetic trees (ape) in R version 3.6.1 were used to assess CDR3 homology. TCRdb ran its own pipeline on the public reads, namely fastp trimming at Q25 and MiXCR clone calling, and kept in-frame beta chains. Rows are unified per CDR3 protein, each entry keeping the most common DNA and genes. These V and J calls originate from TCRdb's pipeline instead of the authors' own analysis. This sample gives tens of thousands of distinct CDR3 sequences in total; roughly 34% of them show up just once. Roughly 3.5% of the sample comes from the top ten.

The specimen was CD4+ T cells from blood, cultured in vitro, collected about 7 months after SARS-CoV-2 vaccination. The sequence is built from TRBV20-1 and TRBJ2-7, and TRBD1 aligns with 8 junction nucleotides. This receptor was taken from a human donor who had recovered from COVID-19. The CDR3 has the sequence CSGLPGTGKGYEQYF. In nucleotide form, the sequence is TGCAGTGGACTACCTGGGACAGGCAAGGGCTACGAGCAGTACTTC.